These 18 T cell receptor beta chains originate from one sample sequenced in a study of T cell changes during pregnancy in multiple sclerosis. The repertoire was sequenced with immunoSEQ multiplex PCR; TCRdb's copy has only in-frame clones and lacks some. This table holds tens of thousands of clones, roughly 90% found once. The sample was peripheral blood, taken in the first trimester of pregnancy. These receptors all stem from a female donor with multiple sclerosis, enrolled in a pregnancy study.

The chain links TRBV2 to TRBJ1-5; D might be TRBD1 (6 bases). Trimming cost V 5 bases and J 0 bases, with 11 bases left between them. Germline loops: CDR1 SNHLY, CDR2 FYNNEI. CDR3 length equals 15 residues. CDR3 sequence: CASSLDRHSNQPQHF. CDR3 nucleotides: TGTGCCAGCAGTCTCGACAGGCATAGCAATCAGCCCCAGCATTTT.

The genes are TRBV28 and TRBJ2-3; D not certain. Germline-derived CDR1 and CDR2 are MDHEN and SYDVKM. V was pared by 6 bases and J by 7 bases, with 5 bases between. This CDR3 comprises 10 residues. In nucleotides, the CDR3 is TGTGCCAGCAGGGCCAATACGCAGTATTTT. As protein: CASRANTQYF.

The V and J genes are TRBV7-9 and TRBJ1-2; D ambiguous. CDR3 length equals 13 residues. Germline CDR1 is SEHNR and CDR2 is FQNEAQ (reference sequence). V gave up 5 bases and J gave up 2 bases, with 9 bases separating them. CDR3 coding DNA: TGTGCCAGCAGCGAGTCTAGGAACTATGGCTACACCTTC. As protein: CASSESRNYGYTF.

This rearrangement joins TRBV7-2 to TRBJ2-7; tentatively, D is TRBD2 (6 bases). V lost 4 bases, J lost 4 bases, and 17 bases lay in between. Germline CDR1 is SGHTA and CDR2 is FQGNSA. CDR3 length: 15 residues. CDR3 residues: CASSYGTGAGYEQYF. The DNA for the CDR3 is TGTGCCAGCAGCTACGGGACGGGAGCAGGTTACGAGCAGTACTTC.

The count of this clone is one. For the CDR3, the DNA is TGTGCCAGCAGCTTATCGGAGGAGACCCAAGAGACCCAGTACTTC. Its translation: CASSLSEETQETQYF. This chain links TRBV7-9 with TRBJ2-5; D possibly corresponds to TRBD2 (5 bases). Trimming removed 2 bases from V and 1 base from J, with 11 bases in between. Germline V lookup: CDR1 SEHNR, CDR2 FQNEAQ (reference sequence). The length of the CDR3 is 15 residues.

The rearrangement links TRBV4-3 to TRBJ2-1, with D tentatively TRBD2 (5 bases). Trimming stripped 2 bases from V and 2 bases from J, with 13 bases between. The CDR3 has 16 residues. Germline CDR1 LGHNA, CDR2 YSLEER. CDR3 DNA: TGCGCCAGCAGCCAATGGGTGGGCGGGCCCTACAATGAGCAGTTCTTC. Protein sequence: CASSQWVGGPYNEQFF.

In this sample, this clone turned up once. CDR3 DNA sequence: TGTGCCAGCAGTTTTATTATCGGGGCAGATACGCAGTATTTT. This gives the protein CASSFIIGADTQYF. V gene TRBV28 combines with J gene TRBJ2-3; weak D call: TRBD2 (5 bases). The CDR3 is made up of 14 amino acids. Germline assignment: CDR1 MDHEN and CDR2 SYDVKM. V was trimmed by 3 bases and J by 4 bases, leaving 11 bases between them.

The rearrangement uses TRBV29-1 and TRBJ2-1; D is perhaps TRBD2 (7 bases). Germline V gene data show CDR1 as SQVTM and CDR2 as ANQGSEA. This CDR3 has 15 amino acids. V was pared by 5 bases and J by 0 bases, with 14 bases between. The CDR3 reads CSVRAGASSYNEQFF. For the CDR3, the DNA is TGCAGCGTTAGGGCGGGGGCAAGCTCCTACAATGAGCAGTTCTTC.

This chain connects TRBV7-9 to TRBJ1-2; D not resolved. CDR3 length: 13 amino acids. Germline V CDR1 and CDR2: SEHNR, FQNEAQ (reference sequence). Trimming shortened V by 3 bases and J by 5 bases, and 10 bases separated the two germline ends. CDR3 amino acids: CASSFSQTYGYTF. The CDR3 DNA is TGTGCCAGCAGCTTCTCCCAGACATATGGCTACACCTTC.

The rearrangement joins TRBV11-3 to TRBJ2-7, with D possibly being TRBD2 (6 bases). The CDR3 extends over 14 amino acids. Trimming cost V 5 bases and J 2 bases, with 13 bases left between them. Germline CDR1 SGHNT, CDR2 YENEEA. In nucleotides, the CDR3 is TGTGCCAGCAGCCCGGGACTCGGCACCTACGAGCAGTACTTC. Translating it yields CASSPGLGTYEQYF. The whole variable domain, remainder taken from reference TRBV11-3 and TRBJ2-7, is EAGVVQSPRYKIIEKKQPVAFWCNPISGHNTLYWYLQNLGQGPELLIRYENEEAVDDSQLPKDRFSAERLKGVDSTLKIQPAELGDSAVYLCASSPGLGTYEQYFGPGTRLTVT.

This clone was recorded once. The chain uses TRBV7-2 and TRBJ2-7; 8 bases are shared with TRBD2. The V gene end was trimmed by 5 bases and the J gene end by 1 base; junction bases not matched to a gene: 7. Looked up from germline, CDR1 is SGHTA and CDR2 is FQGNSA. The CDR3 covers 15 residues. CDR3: CASSAFLAGSYEQYF. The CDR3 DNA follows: TGTGCCAGCAGCGCCTTCCTAGCGGGTTCCTACGAGCAGTACTTC.

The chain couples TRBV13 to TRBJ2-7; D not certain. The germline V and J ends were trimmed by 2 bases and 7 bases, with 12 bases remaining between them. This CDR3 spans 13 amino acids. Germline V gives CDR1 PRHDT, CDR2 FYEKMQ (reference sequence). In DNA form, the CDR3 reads TGTGCCAGCAGCTTAAGATCTAGTTTAGAGCAGTACTTC. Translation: CASSLRSSLEQYF.

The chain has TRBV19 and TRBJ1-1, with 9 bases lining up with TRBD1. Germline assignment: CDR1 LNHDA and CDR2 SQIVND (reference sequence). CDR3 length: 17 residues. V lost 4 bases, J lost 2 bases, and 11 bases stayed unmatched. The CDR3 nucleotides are TGTGCCAGTAGTAGACCGGGACAGGGACGAGGTAACACTGAAGCTTTCTTT. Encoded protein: CASSRPGQGRGNTEAFF.

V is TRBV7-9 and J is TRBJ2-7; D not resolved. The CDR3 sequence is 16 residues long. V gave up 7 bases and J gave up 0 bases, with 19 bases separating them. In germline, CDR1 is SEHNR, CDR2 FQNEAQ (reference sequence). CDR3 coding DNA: TGTGCCAGCACCAAATGGGCCGAATCCGCCTCCTACGAGCAGTACTTC. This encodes CASTKWAESASYEQYF.

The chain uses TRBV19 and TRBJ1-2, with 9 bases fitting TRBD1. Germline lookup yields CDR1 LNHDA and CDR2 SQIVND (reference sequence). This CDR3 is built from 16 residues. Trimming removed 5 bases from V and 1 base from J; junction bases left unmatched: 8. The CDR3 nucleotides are TGTGCCAGTAGTTCCGGGACAGGGCTCGTTAACTATGGCTACACCTTC. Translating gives CASSSGTGLVNYGYTF.

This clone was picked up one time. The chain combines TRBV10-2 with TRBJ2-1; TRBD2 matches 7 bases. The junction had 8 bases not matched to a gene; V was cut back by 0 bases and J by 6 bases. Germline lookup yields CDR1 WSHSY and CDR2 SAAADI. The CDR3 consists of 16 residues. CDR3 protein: CASSESRLAEANEQFF. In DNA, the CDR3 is TGCGCCAGCAGTGAGTCAAGGCTAGCGGAAGCCAATGAGCAGTTCTTC.

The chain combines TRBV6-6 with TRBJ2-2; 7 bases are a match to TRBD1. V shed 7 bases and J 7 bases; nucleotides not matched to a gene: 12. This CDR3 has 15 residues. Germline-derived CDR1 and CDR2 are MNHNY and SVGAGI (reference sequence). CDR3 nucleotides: TGTGCCAGCACCAACAACAGGGGCGGCGGCGGGGAGCTGTTTTTT. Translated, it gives CASTNNRGGGGELFF.

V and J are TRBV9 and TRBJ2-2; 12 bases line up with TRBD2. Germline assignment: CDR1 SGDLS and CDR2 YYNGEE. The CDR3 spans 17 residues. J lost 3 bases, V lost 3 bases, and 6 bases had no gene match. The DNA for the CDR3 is TGTGCCAGCAGCGGAGGACTAGCGGGAATCGACACCGGGGAGCTGTTTTTT. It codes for CASSGGLAGIDTGELFF.